Listed here are 18 T cell receptor beta chains from one sample, sequenced in a study of T cells after yellow fever vaccination. TCRdb fed the 5' RACE reads into MiXCR, producing one record per CDR3 protein. The top ten hold roughly a sixth of the sample, which has 350,000 to 450,000 distinct CDR3 sequences, 15% to 20% seen once. Specimen: PBMCs, collected before the yellow fever booster vaccination. The receptors stem from a man between 18 and 35 years old who received the YFV17D yellow fever vaccine.

The chain employs TRBV5-1 and TRBJ2-4; no firm D call. The germline V gene encodes CDR1 SGHRS and CDR2 YFSETQ. Trimming took 7 bases from V and 0 from J, leaving 14 bases between them. The CDR3 is 15 residues long. CDR3 nucleotides: TGCGCCAGCCGCATAGACGTTCTAGCCAAAAACATTCAGTACTTC. Translation: CASRIDVLAKNIQYF. The full variable domain, completed using reference TRBV5-1 and TRBJ2-4, is KAGVTQTPRYLIKTRGQQVTLSCSPISGHRSVSWYQQTPGQGLQFLFEYFSETQRNKGNFPGRFSGRQFSNSRSEMNVSTLELGDSALYLCASRIDVLAKNIQYFGAGTRLSVL.

This clonotype was observed at least ten times. In DNA form, the CDR3 reads TGCGCCAGCAGCCTGCTCCCTCGAGCGAAGAGCACAGATACGCAGTATTTT. It yields the protein CASSLLPRAKSTDTQYF. The chain links TRBV4-3 to TRBJ2-3; D gene ambiguous. CDR1 is LGHNA and CDR2 is YSLEER in the germline V gene. The length of the CDR3 is 17 residues. V lost 4 bases, J lost 0 bases, and 17 bases lay in between.

There are a few counts of this clonotype. This chain joins TRBV20-1 and TRBJ2-5; 11 bases fit TRBD2. The V and J ends lost 3 bases and 4 bases, in that order; junction bases with no gene match: 10. CDR1 is DFQATT, CDR2 SNEGSKA, per germline (reference sequence). The CDR3 has 16 residues. CDR3 DNA sequence: TGCAGTGCTAGTCTTATCCCGACTAGCGGGGTAGAGACCCAGTACTTC. The encoded protein is CSASLIPTSGVETQYF.

This clonotype was recorded a few times. At one of its ends the junction is not consistent with the germline gene, which may arise from a read error. This chain links TRBV4-1 with TRBJ1-1; D is undetermined. The germline V gene has CDR1 MGHRA and CDR2 YSYEKL. CDR3 size: 9 residues. DNA of the CDR3: TGCGCCAGCAGCCAAGTTAACTATTTT. This gives the protein CASSQVNYF.

This chain connects TRBV6-5 to TRBJ1-2, with D possibly TRBD1 on 5 matching bases. Germline-derived CDR1 and CDR2 are MNHEY and SVGAGI. Trimming cost V 6 bases and J 5 bases, with 13 bases left between them. The CDR3 has 13 residues. The CDR3 region has the DNA TGTGCCAGCAGGTCCATTGGGGGGTATGGCTACACCTTC. It yields the protein CASRSIGGYGYTF.

This clonotype was seen once. V is TRBV3-1 and J is TRBJ1-1; D unclear. V was cut by 0 bases and J by 6 bases, with 20 bases left in between. This CDR3 region has 17 residues. CDR1 is LGHDT and CDR2 is YNNKEL in the germline V gene (reference sequence). Here the CDR3 DNA reads TGTGCCAGCAGCCAAGATGGCCCCGGGAGACGGGGTGCTGAAGCTTTCTTT. It specifies CASSQDGPGRRGAEAFF.

The chain links TRBV5-4 to TRBJ2-3; 13 bases agree with TRBD2. With 7 bases clipped from V and 6 bases from J, the junction kept 5 bases outside the gene matches. Germline loops: CDR1 SGHNT, CDR2 YYREEE (reference sequence). This CDR3 has 14 residues. In nucleotides, the CDR3 is TGTGCCAGCTTGGGACTAGCGGGGAGGGATACGCAGTATTTT. As protein: CASLGLAGRDTQYF.

The chain is built from TRBV5-1 and TRBJ2-7, with a weak D call TRBD1 (6 bases). V lost 5 bases to trimming and J lost 7 bases, with 19 bases between them. This CDR3 is 14 amino acids long. Germline CDR1 is SGHRS and CDR2 is YFSETQ. This CDR3 is CASRRLPGAEEQYF. CDR3 sequence (DNA): TGCGCCAGCAGGCGCTTGCCAGGGGCGGAAGAGCAGTACTTC.

The chain carries TRBV20-1 and TRBJ2-1; 9 nucleotides line up with TRBD1. Trimming took 0 bases from V and 4 from J; bases not matched to a gene: 4. In germline, CDR1 is DFQATT, CDR2 SNEGSKA (reference sequence). This CDR3 spans 15 amino acids. CDR3 DNA: TGCAGTGCTAGAGAGCTGACAGGGGGGTACAATGAGCAGTTCTTC. This encodes CSARELTGGYNEQFF.

This clonotype was counted between two and nine times. The chain uses TRBV12-3 or TRBV12-4 and TRBJ2-4, with 8 positions matching TRBD2. V lost 5 bases, J lost 3 bases, and 12 bases stayed unmatched. This CDR3 has 17 amino acids. The CDR3 DNA sequence: TGTGCCAGCAGTCCTCGTCCCGGGAGGGGCGACAAAAACATTCAGTACTTC. This encodes CASSPRPGRGDKNIQYF.

The chain has TRBV7-2 and TRBJ2-3, with TRBD2 identical over 11 bases. Trimming removed 1 base from V and 2 bases from J; junction bases left unmatched: 5. This CDR3 region has 17 residues. Germline lookup yields CDR1 SGHTA and CDR2 FQGNSA. Written as DNA, the CDR3 is TGTGCCAGCAGCTTAGGTGGTAGCGGGGGGGTCACAGATACGCAGTATTTT. It encodes CASSLGGSGGVTDTQYF.

The chain employs TRBV10-3 and TRBJ2-3; 15 bases fit TRBD2. V was clipped by 8 bases and J by 8 bases; unmatched bases: 8. In germline, CDR1 is ENHRY, CDR2 SYGVKD. There are 15 residues in the CDR3. CDR3 DNA sequence: TGTGCCATCGATAGGACTAGCGGGGGGGCCGGTACGCAGTATTTT. Amino acid sequence: CAIDRTSGGAGTQYF.

The table lists this clonotype with a few counts. CDR3 nucleotide sequence: TGTGCCAGCTCACCAAACGCGGTGAACACTGAAGCTTTCTTT. Translated: CASSPNAVNTEAFF. The rearrangement links TRBV18 to TRBJ1-1; D ambiguous. The CDR3 covers 14 residues. Trimming took 2 bases from V and 0 from J, leaving 7 bases between them. Germline CDR1 and CDR2: KGHSH and LQKENI.

The rearrangement joins TRBV11-1 to TRBJ1-1; D remains ambiguous. Trimming pared 4 bases from V and 1 base from J, leaving 10 bases between. This CDR3 is built from 14 residues. Germline CDR1 SGHAT, CDR2 FQDESV (reference sequence). The CDR3 DNA reads TGTGCCAGCAGCTCCCTAGACTGGAACACTGAAGCTTTCTTT. Translation gives CASSSLDWNTEAFF. The complete variable domain, with remaining parts taken from reference TRBV11-1 and TRBJ1-1, reads EAEVAQSPRYKITEKSQAVAFWCDPISGHATLYWYRQILGQGPELLVQFQDESVVDDSQLPKDRFSAERLKGVDSTLKIQPAELGDSAMYLCASSSLDWNTEAFFGQGTRLTVV.

This chain connects TRBV5-1 to TRBJ1-3; no firm D call. Germline lookup yields CDR1 SGHRS and CDR2 YFSETQ. Trimming removed 1 base from V and 2 bases from J, with 10 bases in between. There are 15 residues in the CDR3. The DNA for the CDR3 is TGCGCCAGCAGCTTGTACCCGGAGACTGGAAACACCATATATTTT. Encoded protein: CASSLYPETGNTIYF.

This clonotype was counted at least ten times. The V gene is TRBV4-3, the J gene TRBJ1-1; 9 bases align to TRBD1. CDR3 length: 18 amino acids. V lost 0 bases to trimming and J lost 9 bases; unmatched junction nucleotides: 17. Germline V lookup: CDR1 LGHNA, CDR2 YSLEER. The CDR3 nucleotides read TGCGCCAGCAGCCAAGATCTCACCGGGACAGGGTCCGGGACGCAAGCTTTCTTT. Residues: CASSQDLTGTGSGTQAFF.

The chain carries TRBV20-1 and TRBJ2-3, with TRBD2 identical over 9 bases. Germline V gene data show CDR1 as DFQATT and CDR2 as SNEGSKA (reference sequence). This CDR3 spans 15 amino acids. Trimming cost V 6 bases and J 4 bases; bases outside gene matches: 11. For the CDR3, the DNA is TGCAGTGCAGAAGCTTTGGGCGGGGGGGCAGATACGCAGTATTTT. Translated, it gives CSAEALGGGADTQYF.

The rearrangement uses TRBV4-1 and TRBJ2-5; 7 bases align to TRBD1. V lost 3 bases to trimming and J lost 4 bases; unmatched junction nucleotides: 5. CDR3 length equals 14 residues. The V gene's germline CDR1 is MGHRA and CDR2 YSYEKL. Written as DNA, the CDR3 is TGCGCCAGCAGCCACTTGACAGGGTTAGAGACCCAGTACTTC. It codes for CASSHLTGLETQYF.